This TCR beta chain was retrieved from a study of T cell repertoires in cytomegalovirus infection. Study in general: Public TCR beta signatures marked donors with CMV infection and the matching HLA.

The germline gives CDR1 MNHEY, CDR2 SMNVEV (reference sequence). J gave up 6 bases and V 6 bases, and 3 bases lay outside the gene matches. There are 13 residues in the CDR3. TCRdb called the reads again in MiXCR, with one record for every CDR3 protein. This table has hundreds of thousands of distinct CDR3 sequences, around a sixth appearing once. This clonotype was detected once. The clonotype originates from a human donor in good health (CMV status not recorded). Some clones in this sample may be carry-over from other donors' samples. Material: PBMCs. The chain uses TRBV27 and TRBJ2-7; 12 positions agree with TRBD2. CDR3 amino acids: CASRLAGGLEQYF. The CDR3 DNA reads as TGTGCCAGCAGGCTAGCGGGGGGGCTCGAGCAGTACTTC.